These T cell receptor beta chains were read from a single sample in a study of blood T cell repertoires in COVID-19. Assay: immunoSEQ multiplex PCR; the TCRdb copy retains only in-frame clones and omits some. This table holds under 300,000 clones, roughly 88% found once. Sample: PBMCs or T cells enriched from blood (not recorded which). The receptors shown here come from a woman aged 40 to 50 with acute COVID-19. CDR3s include the opening cysteine and the closing phenylalanine or tryptophan. D genes are given only for firm matches. Part of the rows lack a size; the others show once, few, many or a class for expanded clones.

>.|TRBV14|TRBJ2-1|.
CASSRFQGTEQFF
TGTGCCAGCAGCCGATTTCAGGGCACTGAGCAGTTCTTC
>.|TRBV6-5|TRBJ2-1|TRBD2
CASSWKISGGGNEQFF
TGTGCCAGCAGTTGGAAGATTAGCGGGGGTGGGAATGAGCAGTTCTTC
>.|TRBV7-2|TRBJ1-2|TRBD1
CASSLGGGGQTSGYTF
TGTGCCAGCAGCTTAGGAGGGGGCGGACAGACCAGTGGCTACACCTTC
>.|TRBV6-2/TRBV6-3|TRBJ2-3|TRBD2
CASSVIGGRGGVNTQYF
TGTGCCAGCAGTGTGATTGGTGGGCGGGGGGGCGTAAATACGCAGTATTTT
>.|TRBV5-1|TRBJ2-3|.
CASSRRGYTDTQYF
TGCGCCAGCAGCCGGAGGGGTTACACAGATACGCAGTATTTT
>.|TRBV7-2|TRBJ2-1|.
CASSLAGFQFF
TGTGCCAGCAGCTTAGCGGGCTTTCAGTTCTTC
>once|TRBV5-6|TRBJ2-7|TRBD2
CASSPSPRRRTSGGYEQYF
TGTGCCAGCAGCCCGTCACCGCGCCGCCGGACTAGCGGGGGATACGAGCAGTACTTC
>.|TRBV13|TRBJ1-2|TRBD1
CASSGGTGWSYGYTF
TGTGCCAGCAGCGGCGGGACAGGGTGGAGCTATGGCTACACCTTC
>once|TRBV5-6|TRBJ2-1|.
CASSYSDGPAARFF
TGTGCCAGCAGCTATTCTGATGGTCCCGCAGCTAGGTTCTTC
>.|TRBV21-1|TRBJ1-1|.
CASSRTNTEAFF
TGTGCCAGCAGCAGGACTAACACTGAAGCTTTCTTT
>.|TRBV3-1/TRBV3-2|TRBJ2-7|TRBD2
CASSQSPGGAGGPGEQYF
TGTGCCAGCAGCCAATCTCCCGGGGGAGCGGGGGGGCCCGGAGAGCAGTACTTC
>.|TRBV4-1|TRBJ1-2|.
CASSQIQGYGYTF
TGCGCCAGCAGCCAAATTCAGGGTTACGGCTACACCTTC
>once|TRBV5-1|TRBJ1-2|TRBD1
CASSLGQGPSDRGYTF
TGCGCCAGCAGCTTGGGACAGGGACCTTCCGACCGTGGCTACACCTTC
>.|TRBV24-1|TRBJ2-1|TRBD2
CATSESSGRSYNEQFF
TGTGCCACCAGTGAGTCTAGCGGGAGGTCCTACAATGAGCAGTTCTTC
>.|TRBV6-5|TRBJ2-1|TRBD2
CASSSGLAGGNEQFF
TGTGCCAGCAGTTCTGGACTAGCGGGAGGGAATGAGCAGTTCTTC
>.|TRBV2|TRBJ2-5|TRBD2
CASRERGQETQYF
TGTGCCAGCAGGGAGCGGGGACAAGAGACCCAGTACTTC
>.|TRBV2|TRBJ2-1|TRBD2
CASNSDWERESHNEQFF
TGTGCCAGTAACTCAGACTGGGAGCGGGAGTCCCACAATGAGCAGTTCTTC
>.|TRBV4-3|TRBJ2-6|.
CASSPAGSSSGANVLTF
TGCGCCAGCAGCCCGGCAGGGTCTTCCTCTGGGGCCAACGTCCTGACTTTC
>.|TRBV4-1|TRBJ1-2|.
CASSQEIQYGYTF
TGCGCCAGCAGCCAAGAAATCCAGTATGGCTACACCTTC
>.|TRBV10-1|TRBJ2-1|.
CASSGTAQNEQFF
TGCGCCAGCAGTGGGACAGCCCAGAATGAGCAGTTCTTC
>.|TRBV3-1/TRBV3-2|TRBJ2-1|TRBD2
CASSRGRGGRNEQFF
TGTGCCAGCAGCCGAGGGCGCGGGGGGCGCAATGAGCAGTTCTTC
>few|TRBV7-8|TRBJ2-3|TRBD2
CASSSPTSGGRTDTQYF
TGTGCCAGCAGCTCGCCAACTAGCGGGGGGCGCACAGATACGCAGTATTTT
>.|TRBV5-1|TRBJ2-1|TRBD2
CASSFLAGYNEQFF
TGCGCCAGCAGCTTCCTAGCGGGATACAATGAGCAGTTCTTC
>.|TRBV5-1|TRBJ1-2|.
CASSSGTSYGYTF
TGCGCCAGCAGCTCAGGCACCTCCTATGGCTACACCTTC
>.|TRBV10-3|TRBJ2-1|TRBD2
CAISEVAGGNPPGNEQFF
TGTGCCATCAGTGAGGTAGCGGGGGGCAACCCTCCCGGGAATGAGCAGTTCTTC
>.|TRBV3-1/TRBV3-2|TRBJ2-3|.
CASSQVPADTQYF
TGTGCCAGCAGCCAAGTTCCAGCGGATACGCAGTATTTT
>once|TRBV5-4|TRBJ2-1|TRBD2
CASSLRILASSYNEQFF
TGTGCCAGCAGCTTGAGGATACTAGCGAGCTCCTACAATGAGCAGTTCTTC
>.|TRBV7-2|TRBJ1-1|.
CASSEETGSTEAFF
TGTGCCAGCAGCGAAGAGACAGGATCCACTGAAGCTTTCTTT
>.|TRBV19|TRBJ1-2|TRBD1
CATGTGKFEYGYTF
TGTGCCACTGGGACAGGGAAGTTTGAATATGGCTACACCTTC
>.|TRBV19|TRBJ1-3|TRBD1
CASRRTALTGSEGNTIYF
TGTGCCAGTAGGAGGACGGCTTTGACAGGGTCGGAAGGAAACACCATATATTTT
>.|TRBV7-9|TRBJ2-1|.
CASSPLKTFSYNEQFF
TGTGCCAGCAGCCCACTAAAAACGTTCTCCTACAATGAGCAGTTCTTC
>.|TRBV29-1|TRBJ1-1|.
CSVTWGSSSFNTEAFF
TGCAGCGTCACGTGGGGCAGCTCATCTTTTAACACTGAAGCTTTCTTT
>.|TRBV7-2|TRBJ1-5|.
CASSLMPGGGAGNQPQHF
TGTGCCAGCAGTCTGATGCCCGGGGGAGGAGCGGGCAATCAGCCCCAGCATTTT
>.|TRBV27|TRBJ1-2|.
CASSSGTLPLGYTF
TGTGCCAGCAGTTCAGGGACTTTGCCCCTTGGCTACACCTTC
>.|TRBV6-2/TRBV6-3|TRBJ1-4|TRBD1
CASSSGGTGEKLFF
TGTGCCAGCAGTTCAGGGGGCACGGGCGAAAAACTGTTTTTT
>.|TRBV6-1|TRBJ1-1|TRBD1
CASSEEAGGGNTEAFF
TGTGCCAGCAGTGAAGAGGCAGGGGGCGGAAACACTGAAGCTTTCTTT
>.|TRBV9|TRBJ1-4|.
CASSPYGSNEKLFF
TGTGCCAGCAGCCCCTACGGGTCTAATGAAAAACTGTTTTTT
>.|TRBV2|TRBJ2-5|.
CASSEDRVRETQYF
TGTGCCAGCAGTGAAGACAGGGTTAGGGAGACCCAGTACTTC
>.|TRBV9|TRBJ1-2|.
CASSVDDVRGYTF
TGTGCCAGCAGCGTAGACGACGTCAGGGGCTACACCTTC
>.|TRBV10-2|TRBJ2-2|TRBD1
CASSPHRGFGTGELFF
TGCGCCAGCAGTCCGCACAGGGGATTCGGGACCGGGGAGCTGTTTTTT
>.|TRBV7-8|TRBJ2-2|TRBD1
CASSARDRSLIKKLFF
TGTGCCAGCAGCGCCCGGGACAGGTCCCTCATCAAGAAGCTGTTTTTT
>.|TRBV2|TRBJ2-7|.
CASTPWGESYEQYF
TGTGCCAGCACCCCTTGGGGAGAATCCTACGAGCAGTACTTC
>.|TRBV7-2|TRBJ2-1|TRBD2
CASSLVGTSGSSSYNEQFF
TGTGCCAGCAGCTTAGTCGGGACTAGCGGGTCGAGCTCCTACAATGAGCAGTTCTTC
>.|TRBV5-1|TRBJ2-2|TRBD1
CASSHGTGAYTGELFF
TGCGCCAGCAGCCACGGGACAGGGGCTTACACCGGGGAGCTGTTTTTT
>.|TRBV7-8|TRBJ2-7|TRBD1
CASSLVPMTGFGEQYF
TGTGCCAGCAGCTTAGTTCCGATGACAGGGTTTGGCGAGCAGTACTTC
>.|TRBV5-1|TRBJ2-1|.
CASSLEVGGSYNEQFF
TGCGCCAGCAGCTTGGAAGTGGGGGGCTCCTACAATGAGCAGTTCTTC
>.|TRBV4-3|TRBJ2-2|TRBD2
CASSQGMTAGGNTGELFF
TGCGCCAGCAGCCAAGGGATGACAGCGGGGGGTAACACCGGGGAGCTGTTTTTT
>.|TRBV12-3/TRBV12-4|TRBJ1-1|.
CASSFATGAFF
TGTGCCAGCAGTTTCGCGACGGGAGCTTTCTTT
>.|TRBV5-6|TRBJ2-1|TRBD2
CASSYSGTSGGVSYNEQFF
TGTGCCAGCAGCTACTCCGGGACTAGCGGGGGGGTGTCCTACAATGAGCAGTTCTTC
>.|TRBV30|TRBJ1-2|TRBD1
CAWSVRLQGAQGYTF
TGTGCCTGGAGTGTACGGCTACAGGGGGCGCAAGGCTACACCTTC
>.|TRBV5-1|TRBJ1-1|.
CASRLDSSDTEAFF
TGCGCCAGCAGACTCGACAGCAGCGACACTGAAGCTTTCTTT
>.|TRBV7-2|TRBJ2-3|TRBD2
CASSHSQRGGRTDTQYF
TGTGCCAGCAGCCATTCACAGCGGGGGGGACGCACAGATACGCAGTATTTT